These 18 T cell receptor beta chains share one sample of origin, sequenced in a study of cytomegalovirus exposure and HLA in healthy donors. Vbeta (60) and Jbeta (13) primers were used in the PCR. TCRdb keeps only in-frame clones here, not all; method: immunoSEQ multiplex PCR. This repertoire shows about 130,000 clones, 76% found once; its top ten account for 2.5% to 3.5%. The sample comprised PBMCs. The source is a man in his forties or fifties in good health and CMV-seronegative.

J is TRBJ2-5 and V is TRBV29-1; tentatively, D is TRBD1 (5 bases). V lost 4 bases and J 5 bases, leaving 11 bases between the germline ends. The CDR3 runs 12 residues. The germline V gene encodes CDR1 SQVTM and CDR2 ANQGSEA. CDR3 protein: CSVGPGLETQYF. The CDR3 DNA sequence: TGCAGCGTTGGCCCAGGGTTGGAGACCCAGTACTTC.

Only one count was recorded for this clone. The chain carries TRBV6-6 and TRBJ2-7; weak D call: TRBD2 (7 bases). The CDR3 spans 16 residues. V shed 4 bases and J shed 0 bases, with 16 bases lying between them. Germline V CDR1 and CDR2: MNHNY, SVGAGI (reference sequence). The CDR3 nucleotides are TGTGCCAGCAGTTCTACAGGGCGGGGGACCTCCTACGAGCAGTACTTC. The encoded protein is CASSSTGRGTSYEQYF.

The table lists this clone with a few counts. The gene calls are TRBV28 and TRBJ2-2, with D uncertain. CDR1 is MDHEN, CDR2 SYDVKM, per germline. V was clipped by 6 bases and J by 1 base, with 9 bases between them. This CDR3 region has 14 residues. In DNA, the CDR3 is TGTGCCAGCAGCCTAGACTTGAACACCGGGGAGCTGTTTTTT. Translation gives CASSLDLNTGELFF.

The sample holds a few counts of this clone. This chain uses TRBV2 with TRBJ1-1; possibly TRBD1 for D (6 bases). CDR1 SNHLY and CDR2 FYNNEI come from the germline V gene. The V end lost 10 bases, the J end lost 6 bases, and 12 bases lay between the germline ends. The CDR3 has 11 residues. CDR3 sequence: CATSNRAEAFF. CDR3 nucleotides: TGTGCCACAAGTAACAGGGCTGAAGCTTTCTTT.

The V call is TRBV5-5, the J call TRBJ2-7; 10 positions match TRBD1. CDR3 length equals 14 residues. Per the germline V gene, CDR1 is SGHKS and CDR2 is YYEKEE (reference sequence). With 0 bases clipped from V and 4 bases from J, the junction kept 1 base outside the gene matches. As DNA, the CDR3 is TGTGCCAGCAGCTTGGGGACAGGGGGTTACGAGCAGTACTTC. Protein product: CASSLGTGGYEQYF.

The J gene is TRBJ2-5, the V gene TRBV6-5; 14 bases line up with TRBD2. Germline values: CDR1 MNHEY, CDR2 SVGAGI. The CDR3 covers 15 residues. J was trimmed by 3 bases and V by 8 bases; bases with no gene match: 5. The CDR3 DNA reads TGTGCCAGCCGCGGACTAGCGGGGGGAGAAGAGACCCAGTACTTC. It translates to CASRGLAGGEETQYF.

The rearrangement links TRBV29-1 to TRBJ1-1, with a possible D match to TRBD1 (5 bases). The V end was cut by 5 bases, the J end by 4 bases, with 17 bases between. CDR3 length equals 14 residues. Germline V gene sequence: CDR1 SQVTM, CDR2 ANQGSEA. The CDR3 DNA sequence: TGCAGCGTTAGCAGGGATGACCCGGGCACTGAAGCTTTCTTT. Amino acids: CSVSRDDPGTEAFF.

The chain employs TRBV7-9 and TRBJ1-4; TRBD1 matches 7 bases. This CDR3 region has 16 residues. Trimming took 2 bases from V and 3 from J; bases not matched to a gene: 6. Germline V gene lookup returns CDR1 SEHNR and CDR2 FQNEAQ (reference sequence). Written as DNA, the CDR3 is TGTGCCAGCAGCTTACCGTGGGACAGCGCTAATGAAAAACTGTTTTTT. Translation gives CASSLPWDSANEKLFF.

The chain recombines TRBV6-5 with TRBJ1-2, with D unresolved. V lost 2 bases, J lost 0 bases, and 7 bases lay in between. Germline CDR1 and CDR2: MNHEY and SVGAGI. This CDR3 comprises 14 residues. The CDR3 reads CASSYDSPNYGYTF. The CDR3 nucleotides read TGTGCCAGCAGTTACGACTCTCCTAACTATGGCTACACCTTC.

In DNA form, the CDR3 reads TGTGCCAGCTCACTTCGGGACAGGGGAAACTATGGCTACACCTTC. This translates into CASSLRDRGNYGYTF. J is TRBJ1-2 and V is TRBV18, with TRBD1 matching 10 bases. The V gene's germline CDR1 is KGHSH and CDR2 LQKENI. The CDR3 is 15 residues long. With V trimmed by 4 bases and J by 2 bases, 4 bases remained unmatched.

The rearrangement links TRBV5-6 to TRBJ2-1, with D maybe TRBD1 (5 bases). V lost 6 bases to trimming and J lost 0 bases, with 13 bases between them. The germline V gene encodes CDR1 SGHDT and CDR2 YYEEEE. CDR3 length: 15 amino acids. This CDR3 reads CASKHRGISYNEQFF. The CDR3 coding sequence is TGTGCCAGCAAACATAGGGGAATCTCCTACAATGAGCAGTTCTTC.

This chain connects TRBV15 to TRBJ2-3; the D is unclear. This CDR3 is 15 amino acids long. Trimming stripped 0 bases from V and 2 bases from J, with 9 bases between. The V gene's germline CDR1 is LNHNV and CDR2 YYDKDF (reference sequence). Written as DNA, the CDR3 is TGTGCCACCAGCAGAGATTCCAAGCTCACAGATACGCAGTATTTT. It translates to CATSRDSKLTDTQYF. Together with reference TRBV15 and TRBJ2-3, the CDR3 gives the full variable domain: DAMVIQNPRYQVTQFGKPVTLSCSQTLNHNVMYWYQQKSSQAPKLLFHYYDKDFNNEADTPDNFQSRRPNTSFCFLDIRSPGLGDTAMYLCATSRDSKLTDTQYFGPGTRLTVL.

The chain is built from TRBV6-5 and TRBJ1-1, with D maybe TRBD1 (5 bases). The CDR3 is 14 amino acids. Germline lookup yields CDR1 MNHEY and CDR2 SVGAGI. The germline V and J ends were trimmed by 6 bases and 6 bases, with 17 bases remaining between them. The CDR3, as DNA: TGTGCCAGCAGAAAGGGGTCCTGGGTCGCTGAAGCTTTCTTT. Translation: CASRKGSWVAEAFF.

V and J are TRBV4-1 and TRBJ1-5, with TRBD1 as a possible D gene (6 bases). The germline V gene has CDR1 MGHRA and CDR2 YSYEKL. This CDR3 region has 17 residues. Trimming took 0 bases from V and 0 from J, leaving 12 bases between them. The CDR3 loop reads CASSQDGQTYSNQPQHF. The CDR3 region has the DNA TGCGCCAGCAGCCAAGATGGACAGACTTATAGCAATCAGCCCCAGCATTTT.

This clone was picked up one time. The chain uses TRBV19 and TRBJ2-7; D uncertain. The CDR3 totals 16 residues. Trimming shortened V by 5 bases and J by 0 bases, and 17 bases separated the two germline ends. From germline, CDR1 is LNHDA and CDR2 SQIVND (reference sequence). Here the CDR3 reads CASSASRWRSSYEQYF. In nucleotides, the CDR3 is TGTGCCAGTAGTGCTTCTAGGTGGCGGAGCTCCTACGAGCAGTACTTC.

The gene calls are TRBV30 and TRBJ2-7; TRBD1 agrees at 11 bases. CDR3 length: 13 amino acids. V gave up 7 bases and J gave up 4 bases; unmatched junction bases: 6. The germline V gene has CDR1 GTSNPN and CDR2 SVGIG (reference sequence). The CDR3 DNA follows: TGTGCCTCCCGGGACAGGGGGTATTACGAGCAGTACTTC. Protein product: CASRDRGYYEQYF.

As DNA, the CDR3 is TGTGCCAGCAGTTCCGCGGCCACCTTATACGAGCAGTACTTC. This translates into CASSSAATLYEQYF. The chain links TRBV28 to TRBJ2-7; D is uncertain. This CDR3 is 14 amino acids long. The V end lost 4 bases, the J end lost 4 bases, and 14 bases lay between the germline ends. Germline CDR1 reads MDHEN; CDR2 reads SYDVKM.

The V call is TRBV30, the J call TRBJ2-7, with 7 bases identical to TRBD1. This CDR3 is 15 amino acids long. Germline V gives CDR1 GTSNPN, CDR2 SVGIG (reference sequence). Unmatched junction bases numbered 17, after V lost 8 bases and J lost 4 bases. In nucleotides, the CDR3 is TGTGCCCCTGGAGACCTCAAGACAGGGAAATACGAGCAGTACTTC. Protein: CAPGDLKTGKYEQYF.